This TCR beta chain was captured in a study of Graves' ophthalmopathy and Graves' hyperthyroidism. Study in general: Peripheral blood was obtained at first diagnosis, ahead of any treatment.

Scientists amplified the TCR beta CDR3 regions from RNA transcripts. The library came from an HTBI-primed first-round RT-PCR and a second-round multiplex PCR. MiXCR, applied by TCRdb to the multiplex PCR reads, yields one record per CDR3 protein. The sample lists a few hundred thousand distinct CDR3 sequences, roughly a sixth occurring once. Ten or more counts support this clonotype. The CDR3 covers 15 residues. CDR1 and CDR2 (germline): MDHEN, SYDVKM. After removal of 5 bases from V and 0 bases from J, the junction contained 6 bases not matched to a gene. The rearrangement links TRBV28 to TRBJ2-7, with TRBD2 matching over 8 bases. Sequencing was done on a sample of peripheral blood. The receptor comes from an adult woman with stable Graves' hyperthyroidism. CDR3 loop: CASSLSRGGSYEQYF. CDR3 bases: TGTGCCAGCAGTCTTAGCCGGGGGGGCTCCTACGAGCAGTACTTC.